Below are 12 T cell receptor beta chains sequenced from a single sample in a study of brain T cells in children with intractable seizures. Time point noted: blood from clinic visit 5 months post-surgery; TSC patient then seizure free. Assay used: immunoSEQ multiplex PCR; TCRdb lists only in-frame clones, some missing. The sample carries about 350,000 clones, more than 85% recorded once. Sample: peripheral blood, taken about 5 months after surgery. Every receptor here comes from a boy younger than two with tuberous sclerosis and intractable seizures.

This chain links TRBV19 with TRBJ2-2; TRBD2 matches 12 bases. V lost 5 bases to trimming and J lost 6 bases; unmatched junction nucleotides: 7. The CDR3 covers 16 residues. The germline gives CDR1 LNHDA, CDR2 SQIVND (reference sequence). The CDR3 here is CASSGMTSGGPGELFF. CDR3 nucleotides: TGTGCCAGTAGTGGAATGACTAGCGGGGGACCCGGGGAGCTGTTTTTT. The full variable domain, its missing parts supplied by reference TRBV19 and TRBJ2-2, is DGGITQSPKYLFRKEGQNVTLSCEQNLNHDAMYWYRQDPGQGLRLIYYSQIVNDFQKGDIAEGYSVSREKKESFPLTVTSAQKNPTAFYLCASSGMTSGGPGELFFGEGSRLTVL.

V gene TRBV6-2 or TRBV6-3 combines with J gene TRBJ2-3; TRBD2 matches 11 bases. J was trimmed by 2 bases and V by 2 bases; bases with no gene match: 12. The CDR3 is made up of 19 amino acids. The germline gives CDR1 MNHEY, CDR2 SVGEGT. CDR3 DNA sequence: TGTGCCAGCAGTTACCCTCCTCAGACTAGCGGGATACCCACAGATACGCAGTATTTT. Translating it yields CASSYPPQTSGIPTDTQYF.

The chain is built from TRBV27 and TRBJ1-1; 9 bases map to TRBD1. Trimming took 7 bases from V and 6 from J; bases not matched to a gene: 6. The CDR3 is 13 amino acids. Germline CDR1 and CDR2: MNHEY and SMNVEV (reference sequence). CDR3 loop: CASTLTGGSEAFF. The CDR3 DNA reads TGTGCCAGCACGCTGACAGGGGGGTCTGAAGCTTTCTTT.

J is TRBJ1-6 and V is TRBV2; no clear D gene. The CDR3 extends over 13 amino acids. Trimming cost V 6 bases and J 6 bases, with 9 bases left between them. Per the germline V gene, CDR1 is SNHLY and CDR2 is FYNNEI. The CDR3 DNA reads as TGTGCCAGCAGCTACAGAGTTAATTCACCCCTCCACTTT. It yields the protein CASSYRVNSPLHF.

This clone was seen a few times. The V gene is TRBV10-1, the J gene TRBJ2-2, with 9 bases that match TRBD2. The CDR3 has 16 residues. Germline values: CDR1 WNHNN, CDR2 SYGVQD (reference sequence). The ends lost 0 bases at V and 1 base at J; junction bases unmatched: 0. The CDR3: CASSESTSGNTGELFF. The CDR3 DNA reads TGCGCCAGCAGTGAGTCGACTAGCGGGAACACCGGGGAGCTGTTTTTT.

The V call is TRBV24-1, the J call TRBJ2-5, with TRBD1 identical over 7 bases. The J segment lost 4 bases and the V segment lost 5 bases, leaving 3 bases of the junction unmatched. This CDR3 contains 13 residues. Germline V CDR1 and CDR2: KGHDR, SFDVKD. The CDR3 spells CATSGAGGETQYF. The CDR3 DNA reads TGTGCCACCAGTGGGGCAGGGGGAGAGACCCAGTACTTC.

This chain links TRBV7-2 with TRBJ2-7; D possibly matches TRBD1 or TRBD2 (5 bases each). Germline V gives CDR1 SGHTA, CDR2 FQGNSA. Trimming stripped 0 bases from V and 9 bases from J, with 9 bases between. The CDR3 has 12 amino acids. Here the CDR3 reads CASSLAVGTQYF. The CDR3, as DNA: TGTGCCAGCAGCTTAGCGGTGGGGACGCAGTACTTC.

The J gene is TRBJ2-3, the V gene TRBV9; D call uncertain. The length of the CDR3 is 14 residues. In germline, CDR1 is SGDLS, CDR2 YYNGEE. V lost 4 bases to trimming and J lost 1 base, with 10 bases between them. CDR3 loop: CASSPPAGTDTQYF. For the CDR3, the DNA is TGTGCCAGCAGCCCCCCGGCAGGCACAGATACGCAGTATTTT.

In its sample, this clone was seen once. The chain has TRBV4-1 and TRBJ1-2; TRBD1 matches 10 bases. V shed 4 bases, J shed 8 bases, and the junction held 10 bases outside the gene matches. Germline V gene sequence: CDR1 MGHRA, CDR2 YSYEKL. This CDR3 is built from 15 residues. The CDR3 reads CASSLPGTGDRGYTF. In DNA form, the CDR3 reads TGCGCCAGCAGCCTTCCAGGGACAGGGGATAGGGGCTACACCTTC.

CDR3 sequence (DNA): TGTGCCAGCAGCAAAGACAGGGGCAATCAGCCCCAGCATTTT. Its translation: CASSKDRGNQPQHF. The V call is TRBV21-1, the J call TRBJ1-5; the D call in the table, TRBD1, was not verified against the DNA. TRBV21-1 is classified as a pseudogene. This CDR3 comprises 14 residues.

The CDR3 spells CASSRGATEAFF. CDR3 sequence (DNA): TGTGCCAGCAGCCGCGGGGCCACTGAAGCTTTCTTT. The chain joins TRBV28 to TRBJ1-1; D might be TRBD1 (5 bases). The CDR3 consists of 12 residues. Trimming pared 6 bases from V and 4 bases from J, leaving 9 bases between. CDR1 and CDR2 (germline): MDHEN, SYDVKM.

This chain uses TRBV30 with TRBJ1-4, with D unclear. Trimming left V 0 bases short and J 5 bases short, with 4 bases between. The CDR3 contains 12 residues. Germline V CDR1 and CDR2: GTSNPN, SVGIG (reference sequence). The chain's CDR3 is CAWSVQNEKLFF. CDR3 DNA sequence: TGTGCCTGGAGTGTACAGAATGAAAAACTGTTTTTT.